The 13 T cell receptor beta chains in this list originate from one sample, sequenced in a study of radiation and T cells in renal cell carcinoma. Indicated time point: blood 2 weeks post-SBRT. The treatment was: 15 Gy SBRT to primary tumor, nephrectomy 4 weeks later. Measured with immunoSEQ multiplex PCR; TCRdb has only the in-frame clones, and not every one. This table holds roughly 130,000 clones, more than 75% found once. The sequenced sample was blood, obtained from a patient whose treatment included radiotherapy and nephrectomy. The receptors here all came from a woman between 65 and 79 years old with renal cell carcinoma.

The chain combines TRBV10-3 with TRBJ1-1; 8 bases map to TRBD1. Germline V gene sequence: CDR1 ENHRY, CDR2 SYGVKD. The CDR3 loop spans 16 amino acids. The V gene end was trimmed by 0 bases and the J gene end by 3 bases; junction bases not matched to a gene: 6. CDR3 bases: TGTGCCATCAGTGAGTCGCTTAACAGGGGGGACACTGAAGCTTTCTTT. Protein product: CAISESLNRGDTEAFF.

This clone was seen more than once but under ten times. The V and J genes are TRBV29-1 and TRBJ1-4, with D unresolved. Trimming cost V 8 bases and J 6 bases, with 7 bases left between them. The CDR3 is made up of 10 amino acids. Per germline, CDR1 SQVTM and CDR2 ANQGSEA. CDR3 DNA: TGCAGCCCCTGTCATGAAAAACTGTTTTTT. It translates to CSPCHEKLFF.

The rearrangement uses TRBV5-1 and TRBJ2-3; 10 bases fit TRBD1. CDR1 and CDR2 (germline): SGHRS, YFSETQ. The CDR3 runs 15 residues. J lost 2 bases, V lost 4 bases, and 4 bases had no gene match. CDR3 sequence: CASSGGTGDTDTQYF. The CDR3 nucleotides read TGCGCCAGCAGCGGTGGGACAGGGGACACAGATACGCAGTATTTT.

V gene TRBV7-2 combines with J gene TRBJ2-2; 14 bases line up with TRBD2. V was pared by 2 bases and J by 5 bases, with 7 bases of the junction left unmatched. From germline, CDR1 is SGHTA and CDR2 FQGNSA. This CDR3 region has 18 residues. CDR3 loop: CASSLWGLAGALTGELFF. The CDR3 DNA reads TGTGCCAGCAGCTTATGGGGACTAGCGGGGGCCCTAACCGGGGAGCTGTTTTTT.

The gene calls are TRBV5-4 and TRBJ1-4, with 8 bases aligning to TRBD1. In germline, CDR1 is SGHNT, CDR2 YYREEE (reference sequence). This CDR3 contains 16 residues. Unmatched junction bases numbered 10, after V lost 4 bases and J lost 5 bases. CDR3 loop: CASSLPGTGRNEKLFF. CDR3 coding DNA: TGTGCCAGCAGCCTCCCCGGGACAGGCAGAAATGAAAAACTGTTTTTT.

This chain uses TRBV28 with TRBJ1-2, with D possibly matching TRBD1 (5 bases). The CDR3 is 14 amino acids. The V end was cut by 8 bases, the J end by 6 bases, with 19 bases between. Germline CDR1 and CDR2: MDHEN and SYDVKM. CDR3 amino acids: CASGRPSGGDGYTF. The CDR3 region has the DNA TGTGCCAGCGGGCGTCCCTCCGGGGGGGATGGCTACACCTTC.

The chain links TRBV19 to TRBJ2-7, with 7 bases fitting TRBD2. V gave up 6 bases and J gave up 6 bases; unmatched junction bases: 17. In germline, CDR1 is LNHDA, CDR2 SQIVND (reference sequence). CDR3 size: 16 residues. The CDR3: CASSKEISGRGGEQYF. CDR3 bases: TGTGCCAGTAGCAAAGAGATATCAGGGAGGGGAGGCGAGCAGTACTTC.

This rearrangement joins TRBV5-4 to TRBJ2-5; D remains ambiguous. Germline V gene lookup returns CDR1 SGHNT and CDR2 YYREEE (reference sequence). The ends were cut back, 0 bases at V and 0 bases at J, with 9 bases in the middle. This CDR3 comprises 15 residues. The CDR3 loop is CASSLGRPDQETQYF. CDR3 DNA: TGTGCCAGCAGCTTGGGAAGGCCAGACCAAGAGACCCAGTACTTC.

This clone occurred once. The rearrangement links TRBV5-6 to TRBJ1-2; 8 positions match TRBD1. Germline CDR1 is SGHDT and CDR2 is YYEEEE. V lost 1 base and J lost 3; bases outside the gene matches: 2. This CDR3 is 14 amino acids long. This chain's CDR3 is CASSLKDRDYGYTF. The CDR3 nucleotides read TGTGCCAGCAGCTTGAAGGACAGGGACTATGGCTACACCTTC.

This rearrangement joins TRBV11-3 to TRBJ2-7; 7 nucleotides align to TRBD1. Germline V CDR1 and CDR2: SGHNT, YENEEA. The CDR3 totals 14 residues. Trimming cost V 3 bases and J 0 bases; bases outside gene matches: 2. The CDR3 sequence: CASSLTGLSYEQYF. CDR3 bases: TGTGCCAGCAGCTTGACAGGGCTCTCCTACGAGCAGTACTTC.

V is TRBV19 and J is TRBJ2-2; D may be TRBD1 (6 bases). This CDR3 has 15 amino acids. V shed 4 bases and J shed 1 base, with 10 bases lying between them. From germline, CDR1 is LNHDA and CDR2 SQIVND (reference sequence). CDR3 coding DNA: TGTGCCAGTAGTACCTCGACAGGGAACACCGGGGAGCTGTTTTTT. Translating it yields CASSTSTGNTGELFF. Based on the CDR3 plus reference TRBV19 and TRBJ2-2, the full variable domain is DGGITQSPKYLFRKEGQNVTLSCEQNLNHDAMYWYRQDPGQGLRLIYYSQIVNDFQKGDIAEGYSVSREKKESFPLTVTSAQKNPTAFYLCASSTSTGNTGELFFGEGSRLTVL.

V gene TRBV7-8 combines with J gene TRBJ1-1; D ambiguous. The germline V and J ends were trimmed by 5 bases and 1 base, with 8 bases remaining between them. There are 13 residues in the CDR3. Germline V gene sequence: CDR1 SGHVS, CDR2 FQNEAQ. For the CDR3, the DNA is TGTGCCAGCAGCCCAATGCGGAACACTGAAGCTTTCTTT. It translates to CASSPMRNTEAFF.

The J gene is TRBJ2-3, the V gene TRBV6-5, with D perhaps TRBD2 (6 bases). CDR3 size: 15 residues. CDR1 and CDR2 from the germline V gene are MNHEY and SVGAGI. The V end was cut by 2 bases, the J end by 1 base, with 10 bases between. The CDR3 DNA sequence: TGTGCCAGCAGTTACCGCGGCGGGGGCACAGATACGCAGTATTTT. Translated, it gives CASSYRGGGTDTQYF.